These T cell receptor beta chains were read from a single sample in a study of blood T cell repertoires in COVID-19. Only in-frame clones appear in the TCRdb table, and some are missing; sequencing was by immunoSEQ multiplex PCR. The sample contains approximately 300,000 clones, roughly 86% of which appear only once. Sequencing input: peripheral blood. The receptors originated from a woman aged 50 to 60 with acute or convalescent COVID-19. Each CDR3 is given with its conserved first and last residue. Each record gives: V gene, J gene, D gene, CDR3 protein, CDR3 DNA. D genes are given only for firm matches.

>TRBV7-9|TRBJ1-2|.
CASSFGRRLFYGYTF
TGTGCCAGCAGCTTCGGGAGGCGTTTGTTCTATGGCTACACCTTC
>TRBV24-1|TRBJ2-1|TRBD1
CATSDPAPIGTGKYNEQFF
TGTGCCACCAGTGATCCTGCCCCCATCGGGACAGGGAAATACAATGAGCAGTTCTTC
>TRBV6-5|TRBJ2-1|.
CASSYSRRDNEQFF
TGTGCCAGCAGTTACTCCCGGCGGGACAATGAGCAGTTCTTC
>TRBV24-1|TRBJ2-5|TRBD2
CATRGASGKETQYF
TGTGCCACCAGGGGGGCTAGCGGGAAGGAGACCCAGTACTTC
>TRBV5-5|TRBJ1-1|TRBD1
CASSLNRGLGVNTEAFF
TGTGCCAGCAGCTTAAACAGGGGGCTGGGGGTGAACACTGAAGCTTTCTTT
>TRBV4-1|TRBJ2-3|TRBD1
CASRARGLEDTQYF
TGCGCCAGCAGGGCCAGGGGGCTTGAGGATACGCAGTATTTT
>TRBV3-1/TRBV3-2|TRBJ1-4|TRBD1
CASSQGDRDGEKLFF
TGTGCCAGCAGCCAAGGGGACAGGGACGGGGAAAAACTGTTTTTT
>TRBV5-1|TRBJ1-6|.
CASSVQGGDSPLHF
TGCGCCAGCAGCGTCCAGGGAGGGGATTCACCCCTCCACTTT
>TRBV27|TRBJ2-1|.
CASSLFRGANEQFF
TGTGCCAGCAGTTTATTCCGGGGGGCGAATGAGCAGTTCTTC
>TRBV9|TRBJ1-4|TRBD1
CASSPQGGTTNEKLFF
TGTGCCAGCAGCCCCCAGGGGGGTACAACTAATGAAAAACTGTTTTTT
>TRBV6-6|TRBJ1-4|TRBD1
CASSYQGQGAEKLFF
TGTGCCAGCAGTTACCAGGGACAGGGGGCTGAAAAACTGTTTTTT
>TRBV28|TRBJ1-5|.
CASTPSVSSAGQPQHF
TGTGCCAGCACTCCCTCCGTTAGTTCGGCCGGGCAGCCCCAGCATTTT
>TRBV9|TRBJ2-7|.
CASSVIANSYEQYF
TGTGCCAGCAGCGTAATAGCCAACTCCTACGAGCAGTACTTC
>TRBV28|TRBJ2-3|.
CASSLGRYTQYF
TGTGCCAGCAGTTTAGGTCGGTATACGCAGTATTTT
>TRBV5-4|TRBJ2-7|TRBD1
CASSPNPGGSYEQYF
TGTGCCAGCAGCCCCAACCCAGGGGGTAGCTACGAGCAGTACTTC
>TRBV29-1|TRBJ2-7|TRBD2
CSVLGAASGSSYEQYF
TGCAGCGTTCTAGGGGCGGCTAGCGGGAGCTCCTACGAGCAGTACTTC
>TRBV6-6|TRBJ1-1|TRBD1
CAGLMIGTGDTEAFF
TGTGCCGGGCTAATGATCGGGACAGGGGACACTGAAGCTTTCTTT
>TRBV3-1/TRBV3-2|TRBJ1-1|TRBD1
CASSPGTENVWLTEAFF
TGTGCCAGCAGCCCGGGGACAGAGAATGTTTGGTTGACTGAAGCTTTCTTT
>TRBV2|TRBJ1-5|.
CASIQLPNSNQPQHF
TGTGCCAGCATCCAGTTACCGAATAGCAATCAGCCCCAGCATTTT
>TRBV5-1|TRBJ1-1|.
CASSLGAGTNTEAFF
TGCGCCAGCAGCTTGGGTGCGGGGACGAACACTGAAGCTTTCTTT
>TRBV28|TRBJ2-1|TRBD2
CASSSSLGLAGGVEQFF
TGTGCCAGCAGTTCCTCCTTGGGACTAGCGGGAGGGGTTGAGCAGTTCTTC